The present entry profiles one T cell receptor beta chain with its context. What it binds is not known. The immunoSEQ assay was v3.0, run at survey level. Clones were read by immunoSEQ multiplex PCR, and TCRdb kept only the in-frame ones, dropping some. The sample comprises approximately 35,000 clones, about three quarters of which are singletons, and under 8.5% rests with the top ten. The record originates from a study of long-term antiretroviral therapy in people with HIV. Whole-study results and caveats: Subsequent to ART, diversity was augmented yet persisted below that of transplant donor controls. Pre-ART clonal expansions dominated every time point's repertoire.

V lost 4 bases to trimming and J lost 9 bases; unmatched junction nucleotides: 2. Per the germline V gene, CDR1 is SGHVS and CDR2 is FNYEAQ. This CDR3 region has 12 residues. Sequencing was performed on unsorted PBMCs, taken 2 years after starting antiretroviral therapy. This clonotype was obtained from a woman aged 45-60 years with HIV. The chain uses TRBV7-6 and TRBJ2-1; the match to TRBD2 covers 8 bases. CDR3: CASSSGGVEQFF. The CDR3, as DNA: TGTGCCAGCAGCTCGGGGGGGGTTGAGCAGTTCTTC.